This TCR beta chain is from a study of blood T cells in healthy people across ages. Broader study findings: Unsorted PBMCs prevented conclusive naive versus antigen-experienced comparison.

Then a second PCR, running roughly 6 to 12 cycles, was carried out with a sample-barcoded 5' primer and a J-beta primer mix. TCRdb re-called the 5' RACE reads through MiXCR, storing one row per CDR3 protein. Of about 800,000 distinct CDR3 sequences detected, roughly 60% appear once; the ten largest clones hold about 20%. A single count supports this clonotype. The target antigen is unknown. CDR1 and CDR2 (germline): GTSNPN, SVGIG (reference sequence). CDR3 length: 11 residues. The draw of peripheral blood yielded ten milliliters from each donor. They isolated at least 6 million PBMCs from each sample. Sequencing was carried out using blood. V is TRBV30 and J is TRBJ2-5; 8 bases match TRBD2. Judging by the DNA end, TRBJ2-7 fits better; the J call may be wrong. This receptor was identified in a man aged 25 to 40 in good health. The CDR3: CGSGTSGEQYF. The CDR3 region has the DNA TGTGGGAGCGGCACTAGCGGCGAGCAGTACTTC.